This TCR beta chain stems from a study of blood T cell repertoires in COVID-19. Across the whole study: Sites in the United States, Italy and Spain provided acute and convalescent COVID-19 samples. The analysed material was cDNA or gDNA that came from T cells, B-cell-depleted T cells, or PBMCs.

CDR3 length: 16 residues. Per the germline V gene, CDR1 is KGHSH and CDR2 is LQKENI. J was trimmed by 4 bases and V by 6 bases; bases with no gene match: 14. Original handling: Researchers report that nucleated cell counts were estimated from reference gene primer amplification. Here immunoSEQ multiplex PCR was the method, and the copy in TCRdb shows in-frame clones only, minus some. The DNA was the basis for D and trimming; V, J and clone size are from that table. The repertoire holds about 89,000 clones, with around 72% as singletons. The sequencing sample was made of peripheral blood. This TCR derives from a woman older than 75 with acute or convalescent COVID-19. This chain uses TRBV18 with TRBJ2-7; 8 nucleotides match TRBD1. The CDR3 here is CASSRIGTGIRYEQYF. The CDR3 DNA reads as TGTGCCAGCTCTCGAATCGGGACAGGAATTCGATACGAGCAGTACTTC.